These T cell receptor beta chains were read from a single sample in a study of blood T cell repertoires in COVID-19. Clones were sequenced by immunoSEQ multiplex PCR, and TCRdb holds only the in-frame ones, with some missing. The sample lists some 350,000 clones, approximately 90% occurring once. The sequenced material came from peripheral blood. All receptors come from a woman younger than 30 who had recovered from COVID-19. Both conserved end residues are trimmed from each CDR3.

v_call cdr3_aa
TRBV29-1 SVLQDSGNTIY
TRBV14 ASSQNSGTSSNEQF
TRBV6-2/TRBV6-3 ASSPLAVSAGELF
TRBV5-6 ASSSTGQGEVNEKLF
TRBV6-1 ASSEPGTGAYNEQF
TRBV3-1/TRBV3-2 ASSQGTSGEQF
TRBV4-1 ASSQDTPRKDDGYT
TRBV5-5 ASSPENTEAF
TRBV29-1 SVSGGTGELF
TRBV28 ASSFVAPTNNEQF
TRBV18 ASSPAVAGNTIY
TRBV6-2/TRBV6-3 ASSRLGTEGYT
TRBV11-2 ASSLLMRGPLNTGELF
TRBV6-2/TRBV6-3 ASSYPHLAGVGDTQY
TRBV9 ASTRDRGIPDGYT
TRBV5-1 ASSSRPQRGLGNTIY
TRBV20-1 SAQQGYGYT
TRBV7-2 ASSLSPSGRETQY
TRBV7-8 ASSLGSLAGGPNEQF
TRBV6-2/TRBV6-3 ASSYSRLSGDYGYT